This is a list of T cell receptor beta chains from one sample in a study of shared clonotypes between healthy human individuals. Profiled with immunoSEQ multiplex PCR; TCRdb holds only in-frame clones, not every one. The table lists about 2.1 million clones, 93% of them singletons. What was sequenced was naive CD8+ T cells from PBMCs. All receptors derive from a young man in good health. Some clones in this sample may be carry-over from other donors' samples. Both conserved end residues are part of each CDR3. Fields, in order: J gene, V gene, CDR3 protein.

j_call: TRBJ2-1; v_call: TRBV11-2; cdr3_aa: CASPPGQTYNEQFF
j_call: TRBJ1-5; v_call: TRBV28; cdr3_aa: CASSLRDTRAGNQPQHF
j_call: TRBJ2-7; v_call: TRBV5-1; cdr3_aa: CASSTNRAGDYEQYF
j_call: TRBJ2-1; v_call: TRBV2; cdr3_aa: CASSGTGTSVYNEQFF
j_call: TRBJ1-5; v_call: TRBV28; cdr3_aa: CASRNDRSNQPQHF
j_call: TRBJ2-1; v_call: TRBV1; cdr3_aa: CTSRGGNEQFF
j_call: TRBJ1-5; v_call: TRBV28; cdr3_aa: CASSFLSQRNQPQHF
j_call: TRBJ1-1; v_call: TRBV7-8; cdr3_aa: CASSLSAPGVLGNTEAFF
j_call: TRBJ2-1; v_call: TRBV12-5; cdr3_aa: CASGPDRDEQFF
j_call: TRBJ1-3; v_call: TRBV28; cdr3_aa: CASNPLGQGVIGSGNTIYF
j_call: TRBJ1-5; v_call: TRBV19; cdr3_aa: CASTDRGALYSNQPQHF
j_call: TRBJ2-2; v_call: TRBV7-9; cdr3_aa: CASSHRGGANTGELFF
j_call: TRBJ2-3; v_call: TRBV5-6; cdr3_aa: CASSLAGGATDTQYF
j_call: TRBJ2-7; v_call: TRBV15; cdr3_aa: CATSPGTSYEQYF
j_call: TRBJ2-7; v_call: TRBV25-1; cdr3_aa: CASSEWGDHEQYF
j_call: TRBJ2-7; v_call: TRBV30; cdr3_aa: CAWSVLDRGLGEQYF
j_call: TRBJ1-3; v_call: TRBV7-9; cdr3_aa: CASSPEGLGNTIYF